The 15 T cell receptor beta chains reported below all come from one sample, sequenced in a study of spatial heterogeneity in lung cancer. TCRdb passed the 5' RACE reads through MiXCR, listing each CDR3 protein once. The table has 1,000 to 1,500 distinct CDR3 sequences, roughly a quarter seen once. Described time point: blood at routine non-recurrence follow-up after resection. The material sequenced was PBMCs, taken at follow-up. The receptors shown here come from a male donor with early-stage non-small cell lung cancer.

The chain joins TRBV30 to TRBJ1-1; maybe TRBD1 (5 bases). Trimming cost V 8 bases and J 0 bases, with 10 bases left between them. The germline V gene encodes CDR1 GTSNPN and CDR2 SVGIG (reference sequence). This CDR3 comprises 12 residues. This chain's CDR3 is CAGGALNTEAFF. In DNA, the CDR3 is TGTGCCGGCGGGGCCCTGAACACTGAAGCTTTCTTT.

The chain combines TRBV5-1 with TRBJ2-2, with 10 bases matching TRBD2. The CDR3 has 16 residues. Germline CDR1 and CDR2: SGHRS and YFSETQ. The V and J ends lost 5 bases and 4 bases, in that order; junction bases with no gene match: 8. Here the CDR3 reads CASRAGLAEPTGELFF. For the CDR3, the DNA is TGCGCCAGCAGGGCCGGACTAGCGGAACCCACCGGGGAGCTGTTTTTT.

This clonotype was counted once. This rearrangement joins TRBV28 to TRBJ2-7; 7 bases line up with TRBD2. The V segment lost 4 bases and the J segment 4 bases; nucleotides outside the gene matches: 25. The V gene's germline CDR1 is MDHEN and CDR2 SYDVKM. This CDR3 region has 20 residues. The CDR3 DNA is TGTGCCAGCAGTTATCATCCCCCCCCGGTGGCGGGAGCTTATGGATACGAGCAGTACTTC. Its translation is CASSYHPPPVAGAYGYEQYF.

This clonotype occurred many times. The rearrangement uses TRBV28 and TRBJ2-7; D remains ambiguous. The V end lost 2 bases, the J end lost 3 bases, and 8 bases lay between the germline ends. The CDR3 runs to 13 residues. Germline loops: CDR1 MDHEN, CDR2 SYDVKM. The CDR3 region is CASSLGVGYEQYF. The DNA of the CDR3 is TGTGCCAGCAGTTTAGGGGTGGGCTACGAGCAGTACTTC. The full variable domain, with the rest looked up from reference TRBV28 and TRBJ2-7, is DVKVTQSSRYLVKRTGEKVFLECVQDMDHENMFWYRQDPGLGLRLIYFSYDVKMKEKGDIPEGYSVSREKKERFSLILESASTNQTSMYLCASSLGVGYEQYFGPGTRLTVT.

In its sample, this clonotype ranks as medium-sized. This chain uses TRBV18 with TRBJ2-5; D unclear. V was trimmed by 2 bases and J by 5 bases, leaving 9 bases between them. The germline CDR1 and CDR2 sequences are KGHSH and LQKENI. The CDR3 covers 13 residues. The CDR3 DNA is TGTGCCAGCTCACCAGGCGAGTCGGAGACCCAGTACTTC. Protein product: CASSPGESETQYF. The whole variable domain, remainder taken from reference TRBV18 and TRBJ2-5, is NAGVMQNPRHLVRRRGQEARLRCSPMKGHSHVYWYRQLPEEGLKFMVYLQKENIIDESGMPKERFSAEFPKEGPSILRIQQVVRGDSAAYFCASSPGESETQYFGPGTRLLVL.

Of note for this clonotype: A read error may account for a junction end that differs from germline. This chain connects TRBV20-1 to TRBJ1-2, with TRBD1 identical over 8 bases. The CDR3 is 15 residues long. Germline CDR1 DFQATT, CDR2 SNEGSKA (reference sequence). This CDR3 reads CSARDRQGINFGYTF. CDR3 bases: TGCAGTGCTAGAGATCGACAGGGGATTAACTTTGGCTACACCTTC.

This clonotype is labeled as medium-sized (0.01 to 0.1%). The rearrangement links TRBV28 to TRBJ1-6; perhaps TRBD1 as D (5 bases). V lost 5 bases and J 13 bases, leaving 18 bases between the germline ends. This CDR3 is 14 amino acids long. In germline, CDR1 is MDHEN, CDR2 SYDVKM. The CDR3 protein is CASSGGPRMSPLHF. The CDR3 DNA reads as TGTGCCAGCAGTGGGGGACCGCGGATGAGTCCCCTCCACTTT.

Judged by abundance, this clonotype is large (0.1 to 1%). The chain carries TRBV10-2 and TRBJ2-7; unclear D gene. Germline CDR1 and CDR2: WSHSY and SAAADI. The CDR3 spans 12 residues. V was clipped by 3 bases and J by 2 bases, with 5 bases between them. The CDR3 loop is CASSDSTYEQYF. CDR3 bases: TGCGCCAGCAGTGACAGTACCTACGAGCAGTACTTC.

This clonotype is termed hyperexpanded. This sequence joins TRBV9 and TRBJ2-5, with 7 positions matching TRBD2. The CDR3 covers 15 residues. From germline, CDR1 is SGDLS and CDR2 YYNGEE. With 2 bases clipped from V and 1 base from J, the junction kept 5 bases outside the gene matches. CDR3 bases: TGTGCCAGCAGCGTTGGGGGGGGTCCCCAAGAGACCCAGTACTTC. Protein: CASSVGGGPQETQYF.

This clonotype has a handful of counts. The chain joins TRBV4-3 to TRBJ2-6; D not certain. Germline V gives CDR1 LGHNA, CDR2 YSLEER. Trimming shortened V by 1 base and J by 4 bases, and 2 bases separated the two germline ends. CDR3 size: 13 residues. The CDR3 region is CASSQGGANVLTF. The CDR3 DNA reads as TGCGCCAGCAGCCAAGGAGGGGCCAACGTCCTGACTTTC.

This chain links TRBV4-1 with TRBJ1-1; 7 bases are shared with TRBD1. With 0 bases clipped from V and 0 bases from J, the junction kept 10 bases outside the gene matches. CDR1 is MGHRA, CDR2 YSYEKL, per germline. The CDR3 extends over 18 amino acids. As DNA, the CDR3 is TGCGCCAGCAGCCAAGATCATTTTAGGGGGCGCGTGAACACTGAAGCTTTCTTT. Amino acid sequence: CASSQDHFRGRVNTEAFF.

In this sample, this clonotype turned up a few times. The chain employs TRBV6-5 and TRBJ2-5; 10 bases are a match to TRBD1. In germline, CDR1 is MNHEY, CDR2 SVGAGI. The CDR3 extends over 17 amino acids. The V segment lost 6 bases and the J segment 5 bases; nucleotides outside the gene matches: 15. The CDR3 loop is CASSQRQGAKIAETQYF. The CDR3 DNA reads as TGTGCCAGCAGCCAGAGACAGGGGGCAAAGATAGCGGAGACCCAGTACTTC.

The rearrangement links TRBV28 to TRBJ2-5; 11 nucleotides agree with TRBD1. The V segment lost 8 bases and the J segment 6 bases; nucleotides outside the gene matches: 11. The CDR3 spans 15 residues. Germline CDR1 reads MDHEN; CDR2 reads SYDVKM. CDR3 in amino acids: CASRWRTGGEKTQYF. The CDR3 coding sequence is TGTGCCAGCCGTTGGAGGACAGGGGGCGAGAAGACCCAGTACTTC.

V gene TRBV28 combines with J gene TRBJ2-5; unclear D gene. V shed 3 bases and J shed 6 bases, with 8 bases lying between them. The germline gives CDR1 MDHEN, CDR2 SYDVKM. CDR3 size: 12 residues. This CDR3 reads CASSLGRQTQYF. CDR3 DNA sequence: TGTGCCAGCAGTTTGGGTAGGCAGACCCAGTACTTC.

The table lists this clonotype with a count of one. V usage is TRBV5-6 and J usage is TRBJ2-7, with 8 bases aligning to TRBD1. The CDR3 totals 15 residues. Germline V gives CDR1 SGHDT, CDR2 YYEEEE. V gave up 4 bases and J gave up 3 bases; unmatched junction bases: 9. As DNA, the CDR3 is TGTGCCAGCAGCGGAGAGGACAGGGCAGACTACGAGCAGTACTTC. Protein product: CASSGEDRADYEQYF.